This T cell receptor beta chain was captured in a study of shared clonotypes between healthy human individuals. General observations from the study: Relative to their counterparts shared across all four donors, non-shared clonotypes exhibited diminished generation probabilities. Large sequencing depth failed to make sorted-subset sequencing complete, rarefaction showed. A handful of donors held about 5% of naive CD4 clonotypes in common.

The CDR3 runs to 16 residues. V was trimmed by 5 bases and J by 8 bases, leaving 22 bases between them. Per germline, CDR1 SGHVS and CDR2 FQNEAQ. A single count supports this clone. The antigen remains undetermined. TCRdb keeps only in-frame clones here, not all; method: immunoSEQ multiplex PCR. The sample consists of a few million clones, 90% to 95% of them appearing once. The investigators split CD4+ cells into a CD45RA+ naive subset and a CD45RA-negative memory subset. This sequence was found in a young man in good health. Some clones in this sample may be carry-over from other donors' samples. The genes are TRBV7-8 and TRBJ2-1; either TRBD1 or TRBD2 may supply D (6 bases each). Sequenced material: naive CD4+ T cells from PBMCs. Subset defined: CD45RA+ positively selected. The CDR3 DNA reads TGTGCCAGCAGCCCAAAGGGGGGCCCCCTGAACGATGAGCAGTTCTTC. Its protein product is CASSPKGGPLNDEQFF.